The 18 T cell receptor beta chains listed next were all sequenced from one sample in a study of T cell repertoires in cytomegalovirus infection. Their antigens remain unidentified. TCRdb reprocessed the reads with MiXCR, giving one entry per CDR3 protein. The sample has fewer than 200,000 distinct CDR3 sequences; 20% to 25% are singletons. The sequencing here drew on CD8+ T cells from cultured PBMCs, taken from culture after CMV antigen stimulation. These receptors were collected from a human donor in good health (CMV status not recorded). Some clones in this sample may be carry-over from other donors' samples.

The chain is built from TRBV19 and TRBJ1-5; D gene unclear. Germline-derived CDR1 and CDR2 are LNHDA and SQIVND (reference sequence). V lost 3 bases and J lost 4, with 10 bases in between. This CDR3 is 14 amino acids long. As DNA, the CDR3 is TGTGCCAGTAGTATTCTGGGATCGAATCAGCCCCAGCATTTT. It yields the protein CASSILGSNQPQHF. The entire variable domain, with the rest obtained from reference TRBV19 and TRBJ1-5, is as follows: DGGITQSPKYLFRKEGQNVTLSCEQNLNHDAMYWYRQDPGQGLRLIYYSQIVNDFQKGDIAEGYSVSREKKESFPLTVTSAQKNPTAFYLCASSILGSNQPQHFGDGTRLSIL.

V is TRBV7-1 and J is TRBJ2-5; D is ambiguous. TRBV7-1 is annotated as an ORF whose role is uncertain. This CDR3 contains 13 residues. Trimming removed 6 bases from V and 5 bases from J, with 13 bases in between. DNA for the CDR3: TGTGCCAGCAGTAGTGGACGTTCGGAGACCCAGTACTTC. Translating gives CASSSGRSETQYF.

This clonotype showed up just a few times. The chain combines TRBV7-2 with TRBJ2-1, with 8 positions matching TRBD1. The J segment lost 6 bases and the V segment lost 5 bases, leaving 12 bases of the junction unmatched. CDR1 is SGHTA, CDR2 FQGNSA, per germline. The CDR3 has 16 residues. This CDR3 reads CASSPRTGLTGNEQFF. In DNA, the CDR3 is TGTGCCAGCAGCCCCCGGACAGGGCTTACGGGCAATGAGCAGTTCTTC.

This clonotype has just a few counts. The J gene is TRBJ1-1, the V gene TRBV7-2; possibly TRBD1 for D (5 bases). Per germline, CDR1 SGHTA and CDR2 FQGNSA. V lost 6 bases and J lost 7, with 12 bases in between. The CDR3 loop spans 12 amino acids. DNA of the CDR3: TGTGCCAGCAGGCCCGGGACGGTTGAAGCTTTCTTT. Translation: CASRPGTVEAFF.

The CDR3 protein is CASSLEARVGEQYF. CDR3 DNA: TGTGCCAGCAGCTTGGAGGCCAGAGTGGGCGAGCAGTACTTC. The genes are TRBV5-4 and TRBJ2-7; D not resolved. Germline V gene lookup returns CDR1 SGHNT and CDR2 YYREEE (reference sequence). The CDR3 consists of 14 residues. V lost 0 bases to trimming and J lost 6 bases, with 13 bases between them.

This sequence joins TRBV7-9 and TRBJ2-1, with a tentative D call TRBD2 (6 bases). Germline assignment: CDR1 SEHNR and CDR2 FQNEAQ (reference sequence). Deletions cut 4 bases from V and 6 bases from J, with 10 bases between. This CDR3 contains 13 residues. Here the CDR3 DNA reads TGTGCCAGCAGCTCCCGGGAGCGCAATGAGCAGTTCTTC. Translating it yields CASSSRERNEQFF.

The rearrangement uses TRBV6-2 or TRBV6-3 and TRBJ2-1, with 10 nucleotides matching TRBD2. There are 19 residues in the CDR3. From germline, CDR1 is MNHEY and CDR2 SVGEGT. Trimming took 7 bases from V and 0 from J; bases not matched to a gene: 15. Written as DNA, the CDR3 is TGTGCCAGCAAGTATAGGCTAGCGGGGGCCGAAAGCTCCTACAATGAGCAGTTCTTC. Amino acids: CASKYRLAGAESSYNEQFF.

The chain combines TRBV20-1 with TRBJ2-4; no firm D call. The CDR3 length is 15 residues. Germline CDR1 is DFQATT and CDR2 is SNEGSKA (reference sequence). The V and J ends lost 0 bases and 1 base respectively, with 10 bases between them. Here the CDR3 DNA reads TGCAGTGCTAGAGAGCAGTACGCGGCCAAAAACATTCAGTACTTC. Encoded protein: CSAREQYAAKNIQYF.

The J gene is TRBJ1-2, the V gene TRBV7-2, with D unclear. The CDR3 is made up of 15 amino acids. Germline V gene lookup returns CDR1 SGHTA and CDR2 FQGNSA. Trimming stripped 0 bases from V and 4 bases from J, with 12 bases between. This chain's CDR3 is CASSLASASFYGYTF. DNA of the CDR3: TGTGCCAGCAGCTTAGCTTCGGCCAGTTTCTATGGCTACACCTTC.

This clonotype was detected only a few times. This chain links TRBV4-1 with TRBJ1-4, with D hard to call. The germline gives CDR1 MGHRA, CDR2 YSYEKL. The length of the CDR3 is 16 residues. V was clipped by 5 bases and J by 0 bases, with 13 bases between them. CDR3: CASSFRRGATNEKLFF. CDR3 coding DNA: TGCGCCAGCAGCTTCCGACGGGGTGCAACTAATGAAAAACTGTTTTTT.

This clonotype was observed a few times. The CDR3 nucleotides are TGTGCCAGCAGTCCGGACAGTATCATGAACACTGAAGCTTTCTTT. Translation: CASSPDSIMNTEAFF. The chain combines TRBV27 with TRBJ1-1; D is possibly TRBD1 (6 bases). CDR3 length: 15 residues. Trimming stripped 5 bases from V and 0 bases from J, with 13 bases between. Germline CDR1 reads MNHEY; CDR2 reads SMNVEV (reference sequence).

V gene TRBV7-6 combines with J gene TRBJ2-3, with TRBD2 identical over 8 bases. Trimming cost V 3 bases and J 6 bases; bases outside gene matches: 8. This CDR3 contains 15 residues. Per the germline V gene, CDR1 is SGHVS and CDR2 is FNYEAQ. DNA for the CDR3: TGTGCCAGCAGCTTCACGGGGGGGATGGGGGATACGCAGTATTTT. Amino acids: CASSFTGGMGDTQYF. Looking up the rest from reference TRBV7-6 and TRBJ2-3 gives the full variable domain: GAGVSQSPRYKVTKRGQDVALRCDPISGHVSLYWYRQALGQGPEFLTYFNYEAQQDKSGLPNDRFSAERPEGSISTLTIQRTEQRDSAMYRCASSFTGGMGDTQYFGPGTRLTVL.

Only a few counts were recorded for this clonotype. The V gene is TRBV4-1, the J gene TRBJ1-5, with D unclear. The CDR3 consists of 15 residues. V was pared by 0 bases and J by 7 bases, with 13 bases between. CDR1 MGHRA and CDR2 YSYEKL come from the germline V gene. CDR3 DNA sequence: TGCGCCAGCAGCCAAGAAGGGCGGGGAAACCAGCCCCAGCATTTT. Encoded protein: CASSQEGRGNQPQHF.

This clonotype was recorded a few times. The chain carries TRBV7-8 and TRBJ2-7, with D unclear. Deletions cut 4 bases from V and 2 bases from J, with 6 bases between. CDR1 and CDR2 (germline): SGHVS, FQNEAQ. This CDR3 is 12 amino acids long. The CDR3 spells CASSSPAYEQYF. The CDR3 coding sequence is TGTGCCAGCAGCTCCCCAGCCTACGAGCAGTACTTC.

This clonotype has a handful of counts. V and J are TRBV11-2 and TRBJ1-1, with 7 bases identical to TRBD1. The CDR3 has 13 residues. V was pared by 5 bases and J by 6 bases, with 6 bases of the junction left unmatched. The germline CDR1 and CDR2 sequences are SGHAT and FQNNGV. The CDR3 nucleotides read TGTGCCAGCAGCCTCCAGGGGGGGGCTGAAGCTTTCTTT. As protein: CASSLQGGAEAFF.

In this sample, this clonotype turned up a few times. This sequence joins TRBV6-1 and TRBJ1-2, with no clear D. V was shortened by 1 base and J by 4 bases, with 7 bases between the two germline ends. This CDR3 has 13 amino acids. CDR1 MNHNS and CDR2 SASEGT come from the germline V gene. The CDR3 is CASSEDLIYGYTF. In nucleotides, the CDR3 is TGTGCCAGCAGTGAAGACCTTATCTATGGCTACACCTTC.

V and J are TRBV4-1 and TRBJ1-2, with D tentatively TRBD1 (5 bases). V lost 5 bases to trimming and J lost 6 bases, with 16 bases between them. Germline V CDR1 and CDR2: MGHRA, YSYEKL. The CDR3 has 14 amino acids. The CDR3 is CASSSQSGFDGYTF. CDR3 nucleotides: TGCGCCAGCAGCTCCCAATCAGGGTTCGATGGCTACACCTTC.

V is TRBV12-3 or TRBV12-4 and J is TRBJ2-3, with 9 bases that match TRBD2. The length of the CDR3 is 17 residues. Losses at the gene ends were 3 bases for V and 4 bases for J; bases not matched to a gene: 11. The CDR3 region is CASSFRLAGRRSDTQYF. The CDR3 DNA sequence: TGTGCCAGCAGTTTTAGGCTAGCGGGGCGAAGGTCAGATACGCAGTATTTT.